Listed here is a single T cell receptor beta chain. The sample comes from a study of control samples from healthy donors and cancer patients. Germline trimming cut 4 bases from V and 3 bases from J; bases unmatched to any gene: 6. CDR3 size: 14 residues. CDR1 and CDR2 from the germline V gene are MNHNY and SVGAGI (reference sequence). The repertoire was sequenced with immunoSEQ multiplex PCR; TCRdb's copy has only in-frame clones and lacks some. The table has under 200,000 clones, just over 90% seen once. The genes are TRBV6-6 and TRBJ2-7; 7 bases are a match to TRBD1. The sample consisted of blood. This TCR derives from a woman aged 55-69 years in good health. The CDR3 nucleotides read TGTGCCAGCAGTTGGGGACAGCCCTACTACGAGCAGTACTTC. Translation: CASSWGQPYYEQYF.